This T cell receptor beta chain was sequenced for a study of blood T cell repertoires in COVID-19. Study summary: Material from acute and convalescent COVID-19 was sourced from the United States, Italy and Spain. T cells, B-cell-depleted T cells, or PBMCs supplied cDNA or gDNA.

In the original analysis: Estimation of nucleated cell counts relied on the amplification of reference gene primers. The data were produced by immunoSEQ multiplex PCR, yet TCRdb's version contains in-frame clones alone and is incomplete. V, J and clone size were drawn from that table, and D and trimming were deduced from the DNA. This sample has around 24,000 clones, with around 90% found just once. The junction had 5 bases not matched to a gene; V was cut back by 1 base and J by 3 bases. The germline gives CDR1 SGHAT, CDR2 FQNNGV. The CDR3 runs to 16 residues. On this clone itself: The same CDR3 also results from other DNA sequences found in this sample.

Sample: peripheral blood. This chain joins TRBV11-2 and TRBJ2-3, with 9 bases aligning to TRBD2. The clonotype originates from a human donor in a cohort sampled during active COVID-19. The CDR3 reads CASSLGSSGRTDTQYF. CDR3 nucleotides: TGTGCCAGCAGCTTAGGGTCGAGCGGGAGGACAGATACGCAGTATTTT.